The clone carrying this TCR beta chain appeared once. V trimming: 9 bases; J trimming: 4 bases; junction bases outside the gene matches: 7. Germline loops: CDR1 KGHDR, CDR2 SFDVKD. The CDR3 is made up of 15 amino acids. This record comes from a study of blood T cell repertoires in COVID-19. The overall study: Material from acute and convalescent COVID-19 was sourced from the United States, Italy and Spain.

In the original processing: The assay estimated nucleated cells by amplifying reference gene primers. The method was immunoSEQ multiplex PCR; TCRdb's version includes in-frame clones alone and lacks a portion of them. V and J calls plus clone size are reproduced from that table; the DNA served to infer D and trimming. The sample lists roughly 340,000 clones, about 90% occurring once. This chain connects TRBV24-1 to TRBJ2-2; 10 positions match TRBD2. Sequences were obtained from peripheral blood. The origin of this receptor is a woman under 30 who had recovered from COVID-19. CDR3 residues: CATRLAGVPTGELFF. CDR3 coding DNA: TGTGCCACCCGTCTAGCGGGAGTGCCCACCGGGGAGCTGTTTTTT.